A single T cell receptor (beta chain) is shown here with its context. Its antigen is not identified. TCRdb keeps only in-frame clones here, not all; method: immunoSEQ multiplex PCR. This sample yields 3,000 to 5,000 clones, of which more than 70% are seen a single time; about 15% belongs to the top ten. Trimming took off 6 bases at V and 9 bases at J, with 18 bases between the two ends. The CDR3 runs 15 residues. Germline CDR1 is MNHNY and CDR2 is SVGAGI (reference sequence). The data were obtained in a study of chemoradiotherapy in HPV16-positive cancers. Findings and limits, study-wide: The functional HPV-specific definition rests on just a couple of HPV16-positive patients.

The clonotype comes from a human donor with HPV-associated anogenital cancer. The gene calls are TRBV6-6 and TRBJ1-6; TRBD1 might be the D (6 bases). This sample was obtained from a patient who underwent chemoradiotherapy. The CDR3 nucleotides read TGTGCCAGCAGGGGGGGGGCCAAAAATCCTTCACCCCTCCACTTT. Amino acids: CASRGGAKNPSPLHF.